One sample yielded the 23 T cell receptor beta chains listed below, sequenced in a study of beta chain features in type 1 diabetes. Study findings and constraints: Among all four CD4+ subsets, Type 1 diabetes patients had TCRB CDR3s that were moderately but significantly shorter.

Of the isolated RNA, all was reverse transcribed, and so the sequenced material was expressed TCRB transcripts. Clones were sequenced by immunoSEQ multiplex PCR, and TCRdb holds only the in-frame ones, with some missing. The sample has about 740,000 clones; 13% are singletons. The antigens these receptors bind are not known. Source material: naive CD4+ T cells from blood. These receptors were taken from a man between 18 and 29 years old with type 1 diabetes.

This clone was counted only a few times. V and J are TRBV19 and TRBJ2-1; TRBD1 might be the D (6 bases). Trimming left V 6 bases short and J 0 bases short, with 12 bases between. The CDR3 is 15 amino acids. Per germline, CDR1 LNHDA and CDR2 SQIVND (reference sequence). The CDR3 DNA reads TGTGCCAGTAGCCAACCGACAGGCTCCTACAATGAGCAGTTCTTC. It is translated as CASSQPTGSYNEQFF.

The chain employs TRBV5-8 and TRBJ2-5; TRBD1 or TRBD2 may be the D gene (5 bases each). CDR3 length equals 13 residues. Germline lookup yields CDR1 SGHTS and CDR2 YDEGEE. The V and J ends lost 4 bases and 2 bases respectively, with 9 bases between them. The CDR3 region has the DNA TGTGCCAGCAGCGTGGGACGGCAAGAGACCCAGTACTTC. Its translation: CASSVGRQETQYF.

This clone was detected a few times. The chain recombines TRBV19 with TRBJ2-3; D is undetermined. V was pared by 5 bases and J by 6 bases, with 15 bases between. Per germline, CDR1 LNHDA and CDR2 SQIVND (reference sequence). The CDR3 has 14 amino acids. The CDR3 region is CASSYIPLGDTQYF. In DNA form, the CDR3 reads TGTGCCAGTAGTTATATCCCCTTAGGGGATACGCAGTATTTT.

This clone was counted a few times. Here the CDR3 reads CAISDASGVAYNEQFF. Written as DNA, the CDR3 is TGTGCCATCAGTGACGCTAGCGGGGTTGCCTACAATGAGCAGTTCTTC. The chain uses TRBV10-3 and TRBJ2-1, with 9 nucleotides matching TRBD2. The CDR3 consists of 16 residues. Germline lookup yields CDR1 ENHRY and CDR2 SYGVKD. V lost 3 bases and J lost 2; bases outside the gene matches: 5.

The CDR3 is CSVEQTPAAFF. The CDR3 bases are TGCAGTGTTGAACAGACCCCGGCAGCTTTCTTT. V gene TRBV20-1 combines with J gene TRBJ1-1, with D hard to call. CDR3 length equals 11 residues. The germline V gene has CDR1 DFQATT and CDR2 SNEGSKA (reference sequence). V shed 7 bases and J shed 10 bases, with 16 bases lying between them.

The rearrangement uses TRBV5-1 and TRBJ2-6; D remains ambiguous. Germline V CDR1 and CDR2: SGHRS, YFSETQ. The CDR3 has 18 amino acids. V was shortened by 2 bases and J by 1 base, with 16 bases between the two germline ends. This chain's CDR3 is CASSFAASVGSGANVLTF. The CDR3 DNA follows: TGCGCCAGCAGCTTTGCTGCCTCAGTCGGGTCTGGGGCCAACGTCCTGACTTTC.

The V and J genes are TRBV28 and TRBJ1-1; D gene uncertain. Trimming removed 6 bases at V and 3 bases at J, with 5 bases between. This CDR3 spans 11 amino acids. Germline V gene lookup returns CDR1 MDHEN and CDR2 SYDVKM. As DNA, the CDR3 is TGTGCCAGCAGCCAATACACTGAAGCTTTCTTT. Amino acids: CASSQYTEAFF.

The chain is built from TRBV9 and TRBJ1-2; D is possibly TRBD1 (5 bases). V was shortened by 0 bases and J by 5 bases, with 11 bases between the two germline ends. CDR1 and CDR2 (germline): SGDLS, YYNGEE. The CDR3 contains 14 residues. This CDR3 reads CASSVGDLLYGYTF. The CDR3 nucleotides are TGTGCCAGCAGCGTAGGGGACCTCTTGTATGGCTACACCTTC.

A few counts support this clone. The CDR3 DNA sequence: TGTGCCAGCAGCGTAGGATTAAATCAGCCCCAGCATTTT. This codes for CASSVGLNQPQHF. This chain uses TRBV9 with TRBJ1-5; D is ambiguous. V lost 0 bases, J lost 4 bases, and 5 bases lay in between. Germline V gene data show CDR1 as SGDLS and CDR2 as YYNGEE. The CDR3 covers 13 residues.

This clone was seen more than once but under ten times. The CDR3 sequence: CASSASPGQGYNEQFF. CDR3 nucleotides: TGTGCCAGCAGCGCCTCGCCGGGACAGGGATACAATGAGCAGTTCTTC. The V gene is TRBV5-5, the J gene TRBJ2-1; TRBD1 matches at 9 bases. CDR3 size: 16 residues. In germline, CDR1 is SGHKS, CDR2 YYEKEE (reference sequence). Trimming removed 4 bases from V and 4 bases from J; junction bases left unmatched: 9.

This clone appeared a few times. The CDR3 spells CASSPDILNTGELFF. The CDR3 DNA is TGTGCCAGCAGCCCGGACATTCTTAACACCGGGGAGCTGTTTTTT. The chain recombines TRBV7-9 with TRBJ2-2; D may be TRBD1 (5 bases). Trimming removed 5 bases from V and 2 bases from J, with 12 bases in between. Germline-derived CDR1 and CDR2 are SEHNR and FQNEAQ (reference sequence). The CDR3 loop spans 15 amino acids.

The chain combines TRBV18 with TRBJ1-1; TRBD1 is a possible D gene (6 bases). This CDR3 region has 14 residues. CDR1 and CDR2 from the germline V gene are KGHSH and LQKENI. V was trimmed by 3 bases and J by 3 bases, leaving 11 bases between them. The CDR3 DNA follows: TGTGCCAGCTCACCCCTAACAGGGCACACTGAAGCTTTCTTT. As protein: CASSPLTGHTEAFF.

This clone was observed a few times. This sequence joins TRBV30 and TRBJ1-4; D remains unclear. The CDR3 is 13 amino acids. Trimming pared 1 base from V and 8 bases from J, leaving 11 bases between. The germline V gene encodes CDR1 GTSNPN and CDR2 SVGIG (reference sequence). The CDR3 sequence is CAWSAGGGEKLFF. The DNA of the CDR3 is TGTGCCTGGAGTGCGGGAGGAGGGGAAAAACTGTTTTTT. Based on the CDR3 plus reference TRBV30 and TRBJ1-4, the full variable domain is SQTIHQWPATLVQPVGSPLSLECTVEGTSNPNLYWYRQAAGRGLQLLFYSVGIGQISSEVPQNLSASRPQDRQFILSSKKLLLSDSGFYLCAWSAGGGEKLFFGSGTQLSVL.

This clone was seen a handful of times. The rearrangement uses TRBV28 and TRBJ2-7; D may correspond to TRBD1 or TRBD2 (5 bases each). V shed 5 bases and J shed 6 bases, with 17 bases lying between them. The CDR3 has 14 residues. The germline V gene encodes CDR1 MDHEN and CDR2 SYDVKM. The DNA of the CDR3 is TGTGCCAGCAGTACGGGGCAGGGCTTCAGCGAGCAGTACTTC. It is translated as CASSTGQGFSEQYF.

This clone turned up a few times. The chain uses TRBV2 and TRBJ1-5; D unclear. Trimming left V 8 bases short and J 0 bases short, with 8 bases between. CDR1 and CDR2 (germline): SNHLY, FYNNEI. This CDR3 is 13 amino acids long. The CDR3 coding sequence is TGTGCCAGCGAAGGGTATAGCAATCAGCCCCAGCATTTT. This translates into CASEGYSNQPQHF.

This clone was counted a few times. The chain joins TRBV4-2 to TRBJ2-4; D unresolved. CDR3 length equals 14 residues. Germline CDR1 is LGHNA and CDR2 is YNFKEQ. V was pared by 5 bases and J by 0 bases, with 8 bases between. The CDR3 loop is CASSAIAAKNIQYF. Here the CDR3 DNA reads TGTGCCAGCAGCGCTATAGCAGCCAAAAACATTCAGTACTTC.

The chain carries TRBV6-5 and TRBJ1-2; 9 positions match TRBD1. The CDR3 loop spans 14 amino acids. CDR1 is MNHEY and CDR2 is SVGAGI in the germline V gene. Losses at the gene ends were 6 bases for V and 1 base for J; bases not matched to a gene: 3. CDR3 coding DNA: TGTGCCAGCAGCTCGGACAGGGGTAACTATGGCTACACCTTC. As protein: CASSSDRGNYGYTF.

For this clone: The same CDR3 can be traced to other DNA sequences in this sample. V and J are TRBV29-1 and TRBJ1-1, with no clear D. Trimming shortened V by 5 bases and J by 0 bases, and 10 bases separated the two germline ends. The CDR3 extends over 13 amino acids. Per the germline V gene, CDR1 is SQVTM and CDR2 is ANQGSEA. CDR3 coding DNA: TGCAGCGTTTCCGGGCGAATGAACACTGAAGCTTTCTTT. The encoded protein is CSVSGRMNTEAFF.

This clone was recorded a few times. The chain employs TRBV2 and TRBJ2-2; tentatively, D is TRBD1 (5 bases). V was shortened by 7 bases and J by 0 bases, with 12 bases between the two germline ends. Germline V gene data show CDR1 as SNHLY and CDR2 as FYNNEI. The CDR3 contains 15 residues. Written as DNA, the CDR3 is TGTGCCAGCACTTGGGGCAATGCGAACACCGGGGAGCTGTTTTTT. This sequence encodes CASTWGNANTGELFF.

This clone was counted a few times. The chain couples TRBV11-3 to TRBJ2-3; weak D call: TRBD2 (6 bases). The CDR3 extends over 11 amino acids. V lost 6 bases and J 8 bases, leaving 9 bases between the germline ends. The V gene's germline CDR1 is SGHNT and CDR2 YENEEA. CDR3 in amino acids: CASSGRGTQYF. CDR3 sequence (DNA): TGTGCCAGCAGTGGGCGGGGTACGCAGTATTTT.

This clone showed up just a few times. The rearrangement uses TRBV9 and TRBJ2-5, with 10 positions matching TRBD1. The ends lost 4 bases at V and 4 bases at J; junction bases unmatched: 4. The germline CDR1 and CDR2 sequences are SGDLS and YYNGEE. This CDR3 spans 14 amino acids. The CDR3 is CASSTRTGGETQYF. CDR3 bases: TGTGCCAGCAGCACTCGGACAGGGGGAGAGACCCAGTACTTC.

The V call is TRBV30, the J call TRBJ2-3; D is perhaps TRBD1 (5 bases). V was clipped by 2 bases and J by 1 base, with 10 bases between them. The CDR3 has 14 amino acids. Per the germline V gene, CDR1 is GTSNPN and CDR2 is SVGIG (reference sequence). The CDR3 sequence: CAWSFGAGTDTQYF. The CDR3 bases are TGTGCCTGGAGTTTTGGGGCGGGCACAGATACGCAGTATTTT. The complete variable domain, with remaining parts taken from reference TRBV30 and TRBJ2-3, reads SQTIHQWPATLVQPVGSPLSLECTVEGTSNPNLYWYRQAAGRGLQLLFYSVGIGQISSEVPQNLSASRPQDRQFILSSKKLLLSDSGFYLCAWSFGAGTDTQYFGPGTRLTVL.

This clone occurred a few times. The CDR3 here is CAWRTAANTGELFF. CDR3 bases: TGTGCCTGGCGGACAGCCGCGAACACCGGGGAGCTGTTTTTT. This chain joins TRBV30 and TRBJ2-2, with D perhaps matching TRBD1 (6 bases). V shed 5 bases and J shed 0 bases, with 10 bases lying between them. Germline V CDR1 and CDR2: GTSNPN, SVGIG (reference sequence). This CDR3 has 14 amino acids.